The sequence of this T cell receptor (beta chain) was determined in a study of neurological immune-mediated disorders. MiXCR, applied by TCRdb to the 5' RACE reads, yields one record per CDR3 protein. The repertoire holds about 30,000 distinct CDR3 sequences, with around 17% as singletons. The sample holds many counts of this clonotype. The CDR3 length is 14 residues. Germline CDR1 reads MRHNA; CDR2 reads SNTAGT. The V and J ends lost 3 bases and 8 bases respectively, with 14 bases between them. Time point here: technical triplicate 3. The sequence was obtained from a female donor with HTLV-1-associated myelopathy (HAM/TSP). Sequencing was performed on CD4+ T cells from blood. The chain recombines TRBV6-4 with TRBJ2-1; D possibly corresponds to TRBD2 (8 bases). CDR3: CASSEGLGGDEQFF. The CDR3, as DNA: TGTGCCAGCAGTGAGGGACTAGGGGGCGATGAGCAGTTCTTC.